The 14 T cell receptor beta chains below come from one sample, sequenced in a study of CD8 T cells in ankylosing spondylitis. One entry per CDR3 protein results from TCRdb running MiXCR on the 5' RACE reads. The sample has tens of thousands of distinct CDR3 sequences; around 2.9% are singletons. Sample: blood, either unsorted or a sorted T cell fraction (not recorded which). Every receptor here comes from a male donor with ankylosing spondylitis or in good health (not recorded which).

This clonotype occurred many times. The gene calls are TRBV9 and TRBJ2-7; D could derive from TRBD1 or TRBD2 (5 bases each). The V end was cut by 4 bases, the J end by 6 bases, with 17 bases between. The germline V gene encodes CDR1 SGDLS and CDR2 YYNGEE. The length of the CDR3 is 14 residues. Here the CDR3 reads CASSPVREQGEQYF. The DNA of the CDR3 is TGTGCCAGCAGCCCAGTCAGGGAGCAAGGCGAGCAGTACTTC.

This clonotype was seen at least ten times. J is TRBJ2-5 and V is TRBV9; no reliable D call. This CDR3 is built from 13 residues. Trimming stripped 4 bases from V and 5 bases from J, with 12 bases between. Germline assignment: CDR1 SGDLS and CDR2 YYNGEE. The CDR3 sequence is CASSQEFRETQYF. In DNA form, the CDR3 reads TGTGCCAGCAGCCAAGAGTTCCGGGAGACCCAGTACTTC.

This clonotype occurred many times. V and J are TRBV9 and TRBJ2-1; perhaps D is TRBD1 or TRBD2 (5 bases each). The CDR3 covers 15 residues. V was pared by 4 bases and J by 4 bases, with 15 bases between. The germline CDR1 and CDR2 sequences are SGDLS and YYNGEE. CDR3 bases: TGTGCCAGCAGCCCGGCCGGGGCGCGGTACAATGAGCAGTTCTTC. It yields the protein CASSPAGARYNEQFF.

This clonotype was seen repeatedly, ten times or more. The rearrangement uses TRBV9 and TRBJ2-3; no clear D gene. Looked up from germline, CDR1 is SGDLS and CDR2 is YYNGEE. The CDR3 loop spans 12 amino acids. Trimming pared 5 bases from V and 1 base from J, leaving 5 bases between. This CDR3 is CASSLRTDTQYF. CDR3 DNA: TGTGCCAGCAGTCTCCGCACAGATACGCAGTATTTT.

This clonotype occurred many times. The V gene is TRBV9, the J gene TRBJ2-7; 7 bases align to TRBD2. This CDR3 comprises 15 residues. Germline assignment: CDR1 SGDLS and CDR2 YYNGEE. V lost 4 bases and J lost 2; bases outside the gene matches: 9. The CDR3 sequence: CASSLSSGEAYEQYF. CDR3 bases: TGTGCCAGCAGCCTCTCTAGCGGAGAGGCCTACGAGCAGTACTTC. Full variable domain (remainder filled in from reference TRBV9 and TRBJ2-7): DSGVTQTPKHLITATGQRVTLRCSPRSGDLSVYWYQQSLDQGLQFLIQYYNGEERAKGNILERFSAQQFPDLHSELNLSSLELGDSALYFCASSLSSGEAYEQYFGPGTRLTVT.

The sample holds a few counts of this clonotype. The CDR3 is CASSVEPGRKFYGYTF. DNA for the CDR3: TGTGCCAGCAGCGTAGAACCGGGACGGAAATTCTATGGCTACACCTTC. This rearrangement joins TRBV9 to TRBJ1-2, with D possibly TRBD1 on 5 matching bases. The V gene's germline CDR1 is SGDLS and CDR2 YYNGEE. The CDR3 totals 16 residues. V was clipped by 0 bases and J by 4 bases, with 16 bases between them.

This clonotype was counted many times. The V gene is TRBV21-1, the J gene TRBJ1-2; the table's TRBD1 call for D was not verified on the DNA. TRBV21-1 corresponds to a pseudogene. The CDR3 is 16 residues long. Here the CDR3 DNA reads TGTGCCAGCAGCAAAGTTCAGGGGTCTCGACTGTATGGCTACACCTTC. This codes for CASSKVQGSRLYGYTF.

This clonotype was picked up many times. The V call is TRBV9, the J call TRBJ2-5, with 12 nucleotides matching TRBD2. The CDR3 sequence is 15 residues long. Germline trimming cut 1 base from V and 4 bases from J; bases unmatched to any gene: 2. In germline, CDR1 is SGDLS, CDR2 YYNGEE. CDR3 DNA: TGTGCCAGCAGCGTAATGGGACTAGCGGGAGAGACCCAGTACTTC. This codes for CASSVMGLAGETQYF. Complete variable domain (other parts from reference TRBV9 and TRBJ2-5): DSGVTQTPKHLITATGQRVTLRCSPRSGDLSVYWYQQSLDQGLQFLIQYYNGEERAKGNILERFSAQQFPDLHSELNLSSLELGDSALYFCASSVMGLAGETQYFGPGTRLLVL.

This clonotype was seen at least ten times. This rearrangement joins TRBV9 to TRBJ1-6; weak D call: TRBD1 (6 bases). Between the trimmed V and J ends, which lost 4 bases and 0 bases, there was a span of 11 bases. Germline assignment: CDR1 SGDLS and CDR2 YYNGEE. This CDR3 is built from 16 residues. CDR3 region: CASSPTGYSYNSPLHF. The CDR3 nucleotides read TGTGCCAGCAGCCCGACAGGTTACTCCTATAATTCACCCCTCCACTTT.

This clonotype was observed at least ten times. The chain couples TRBV9 to TRBJ1-1, with D tentatively TRBD1 (5 bases). Germline-derived CDR1 and CDR2 are SGDLS and YYNGEE. V was cut by 3 bases and J by 1 base, with 10 bases left in between. This CDR3 region has 14 residues. The CDR3 nucleotides are TGTGCCAGCAGCGCGGGACGGACGAACACTGAAGCTTTCTTT. Translating it yields CASSAGRTNTEAFF.

There are many counts of this clonotype. V usage is TRBV9 and J usage is TRBJ1-4; D possibly corresponds to TRBD1 (5 bases). The CDR3 covers 15 residues. Germline V gives CDR1 SGDLS, CDR2 YYNGEE. The V and J ends lost 3 bases and 8 bases respectively, with 17 bases between them. Here the CDR3 reads CASSGLGQGREKLFF. CDR3 in DNA: TGTGCCAGCAGCGGCCTTGGGCAGGGACGGGAAAAACTGTTTTTT.

This clonotype showed up many times. J is TRBJ2-7 and V is TRBV9; 12 positions match TRBD2. Trimming cost V 4 bases and J 4 bases; bases outside gene matches: 15. Germline CDR1 reads SGDLS; CDR2 reads YYNGEE. There are 18 residues in the CDR3. In nucleotides, the CDR3 is TGTGCCAGCAGCCTGGGACTAGCGGGCCCGACTAGCGCGTACGAGCAGTACTTC. This gives the protein CASSLGLAGPTSAYEQYF.

This clonotype appeared many times. The J gene is TRBJ2-1, the V gene TRBV9, with D hard to call. Trimming cost V 0 bases and J 7 bases, with 11 bases left between them. From germline, CDR1 is SGDLS and CDR2 YYNGEE. CDR3 length: 14 amino acids. DNA for the CDR3: TGTGCCAGCAGCGTAGGGTGGGCGACGAATGAGCAGTTCTTC. This translates into CASSVGWATNEQFF.

This clonotype was detected ten times or more. This chain uses TRBV9 with TRBJ2-3, with D uncertain. Trimming left V 4 bases short and J 4 bases short, with 13 bases between. The CDR3 is made up of 14 amino acids. In germline, CDR1 is SGDLS, CDR2 YYNGEE. The chain's CDR3 is CASSFVPSADTQYF. The CDR3, as DNA: TGTGCCAGCAGCTTCGTCCCCTCCGCAGATACGCAGTATTTT.